The clone carrying this T cell receptor beta chain was counted ten times or more. Its antigen is still unknown. The source of the sample is a study of blood T cells in healthy people across ages. Whole-study findings and limits: Nothing was known about donor CMV status, and this possibly confounded expanded clonotype changes. Strongly correlated with naive T cell percentage was TCR beta diversity.

Then a second PCR, running about 6 to 12 cycles, was carried out with a sample-barcoded 5' primer and a J-beta primer mix. TCRdb redid the calling of the 5' RACE reads with MiXCR, one entry per CDR3 protein. The table has under 750,000 distinct CDR3 sequences, 40% to 55% seen once. Isolated PBMCs totaled at least 6.5 million in each sample. What was sequenced was blood. The TCR was taken from an elderly man in good health.

The CDR3 nucleotides are TGTGCCAGCAGTTACTCCTCCCGGGGCCTCCAAGAGACCCAGTACTTC. Translated: CASSYSSRGLQETQYF. This chain connects TRBV6-5 to TRBJ2-5; D may match TRBD1 or TRBD2 (5 bases each). The CDR3 is 16 amino acids. Germline CDR1 MNHEY, CDR2 SVGAGI. Trimming shortened V by 0 bases and J by 1 base, and 12 bases separated the two germline ends.